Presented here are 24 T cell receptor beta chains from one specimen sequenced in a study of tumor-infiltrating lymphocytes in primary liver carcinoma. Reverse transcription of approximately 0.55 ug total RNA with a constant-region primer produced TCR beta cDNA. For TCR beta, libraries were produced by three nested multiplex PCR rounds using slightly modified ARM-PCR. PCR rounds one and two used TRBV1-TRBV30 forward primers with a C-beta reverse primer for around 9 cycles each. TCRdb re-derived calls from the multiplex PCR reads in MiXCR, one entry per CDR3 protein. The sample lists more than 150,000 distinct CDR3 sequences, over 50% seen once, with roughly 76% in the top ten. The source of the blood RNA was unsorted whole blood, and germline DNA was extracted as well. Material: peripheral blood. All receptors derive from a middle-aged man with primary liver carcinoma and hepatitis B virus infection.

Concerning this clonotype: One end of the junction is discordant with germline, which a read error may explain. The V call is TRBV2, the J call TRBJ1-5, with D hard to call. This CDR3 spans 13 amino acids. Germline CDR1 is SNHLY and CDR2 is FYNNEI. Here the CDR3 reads CASRPDFNQPQHF. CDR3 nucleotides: TGTGCGAGCAGACCGGACTTCAATCAGCCCCAGCATTTT. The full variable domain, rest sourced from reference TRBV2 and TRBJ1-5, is EPEVTQTPSHQVTQMGQEVILRCVPISNHLYFYWYRQILGQKVEFLVSFYNNEISEKSEIFDDQFSVERPDGSNFTLKIRSTKLEDSAMYFCASRPDFNQPQHFGDGTRLSIL.

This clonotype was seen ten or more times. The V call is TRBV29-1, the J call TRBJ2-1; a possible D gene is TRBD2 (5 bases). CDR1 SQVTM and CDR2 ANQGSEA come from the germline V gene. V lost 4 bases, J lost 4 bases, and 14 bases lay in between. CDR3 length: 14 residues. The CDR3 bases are TGCAGCGTTGGGGCAGGACTCCCGTACAATGAGCAGTTCTTC. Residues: CSVGAGLPYNEQFF.

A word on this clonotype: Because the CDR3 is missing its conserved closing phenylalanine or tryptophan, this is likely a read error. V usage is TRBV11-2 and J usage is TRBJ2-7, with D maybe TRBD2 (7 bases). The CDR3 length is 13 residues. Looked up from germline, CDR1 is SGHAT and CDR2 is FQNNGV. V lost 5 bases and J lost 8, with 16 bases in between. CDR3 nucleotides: TGTGCCAGCAGCCCCGGGGGGCAGTACAAGCAGTACATC. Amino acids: CASSPGGQYKQYI.

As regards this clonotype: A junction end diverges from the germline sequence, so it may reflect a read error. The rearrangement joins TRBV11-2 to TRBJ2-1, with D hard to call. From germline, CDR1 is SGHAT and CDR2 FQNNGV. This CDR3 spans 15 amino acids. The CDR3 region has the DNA TGTGCGAGCAGCTTACTCCTACTGTCCTACAATGAGAAGTTCTTC. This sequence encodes CASSLLLLSYNEKFF.

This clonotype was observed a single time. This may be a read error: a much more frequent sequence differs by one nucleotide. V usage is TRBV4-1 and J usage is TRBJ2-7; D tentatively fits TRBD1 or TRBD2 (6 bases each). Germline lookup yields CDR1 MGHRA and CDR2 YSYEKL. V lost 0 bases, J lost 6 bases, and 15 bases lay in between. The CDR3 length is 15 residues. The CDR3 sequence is CASSQDRVGGGEQYF. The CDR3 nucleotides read TGCGCCAGCAGCCAAGACCGGGTAGGGGGAGGCGAGCAGTACTTC.

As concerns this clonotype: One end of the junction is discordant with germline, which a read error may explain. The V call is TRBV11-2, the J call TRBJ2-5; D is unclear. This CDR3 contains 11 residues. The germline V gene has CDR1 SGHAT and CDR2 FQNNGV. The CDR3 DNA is TGTGCCAGGAGCCGAGGAGAGACCCAGTATTTC. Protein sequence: CARSRGETQYF.

This chain's CDR3 is CASSLWSRNEKLFF. CDR3 DNA sequence: TGCGCCAGCAGCTTGTGGTCCCGCAATGAAAAACTGTTTTTT. The chain has TRBV5-1 and TRBJ1-4, with D hard to call. CDR1 is SGHRS, CDR2 YFSETQ, per germline. Trimming left V 1 base short and J 5 bases short, with 9 bases between. The CDR3 runs 14 residues.

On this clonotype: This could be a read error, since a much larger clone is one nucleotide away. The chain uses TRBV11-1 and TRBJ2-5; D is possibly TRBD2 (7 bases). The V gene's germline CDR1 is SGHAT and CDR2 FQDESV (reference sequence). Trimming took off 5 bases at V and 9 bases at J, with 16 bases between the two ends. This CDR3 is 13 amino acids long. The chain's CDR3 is CASSQIWEGAQYF. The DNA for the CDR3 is TGTGCCAGCAGCCAAATCTGGGAGGGGGCCCAGTACTTC.

In DNA form, the CDR3 reads TGCGCCAGCAGCTTGCGATCTAGCGGTACCTACGAGCAGTACTTC. This gives the protein CASSLRSSGTYEQYF. The gene calls are TRBV5-1 and TRBJ2-7, with 7 positions matching TRBD2. Germline V gene sequence: CDR1 SGHRS, CDR2 YFSETQ. CDR3 length: 15 residues. J gave up 2 bases and V 1 base, and 6 bases lay outside the gene matches.

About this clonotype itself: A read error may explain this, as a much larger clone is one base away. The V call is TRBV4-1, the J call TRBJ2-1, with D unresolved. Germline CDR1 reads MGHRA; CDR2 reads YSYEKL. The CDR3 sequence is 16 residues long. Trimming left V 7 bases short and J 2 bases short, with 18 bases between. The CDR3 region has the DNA TGCGCCAGCACCCACTCCTCATCAGCCACCTACAATGAGCAGTTCTTC. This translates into CASTHSSSATYNEQFF.

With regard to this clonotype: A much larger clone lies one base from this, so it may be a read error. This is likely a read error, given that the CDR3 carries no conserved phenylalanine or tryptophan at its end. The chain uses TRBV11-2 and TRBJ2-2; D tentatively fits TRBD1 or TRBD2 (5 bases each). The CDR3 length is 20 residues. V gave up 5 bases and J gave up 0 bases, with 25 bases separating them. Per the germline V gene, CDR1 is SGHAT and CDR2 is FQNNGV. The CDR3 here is CASSVRGGRASRTNTGELFL. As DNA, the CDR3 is TGTGCCAGCAGCGTTCGTGGAGGCAGGGCCTCCCGTACGAACACCGGGGAGCTGTTTCTT.

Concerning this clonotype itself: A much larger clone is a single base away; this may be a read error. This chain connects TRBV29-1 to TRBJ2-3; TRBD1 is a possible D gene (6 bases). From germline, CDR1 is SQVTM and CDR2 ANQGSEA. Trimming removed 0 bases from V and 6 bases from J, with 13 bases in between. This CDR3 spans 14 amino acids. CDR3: CSVEEPTRGDTQYF. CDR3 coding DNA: TGCAGCGTTGAAGAACCAACGAGGGGGGATACGCAGTATTTT.

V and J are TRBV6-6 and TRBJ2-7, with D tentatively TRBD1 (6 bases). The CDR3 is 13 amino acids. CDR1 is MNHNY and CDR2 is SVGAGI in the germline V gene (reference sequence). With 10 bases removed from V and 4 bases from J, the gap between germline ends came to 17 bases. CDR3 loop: CATNTGHGYEQYF. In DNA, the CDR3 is TGTGCCACCAATACAGGGCATGGGTACGAGCAGTACTTC.

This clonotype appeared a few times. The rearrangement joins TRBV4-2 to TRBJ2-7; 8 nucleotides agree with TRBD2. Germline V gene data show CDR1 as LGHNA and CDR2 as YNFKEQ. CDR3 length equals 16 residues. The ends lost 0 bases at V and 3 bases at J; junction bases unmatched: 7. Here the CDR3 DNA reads TGTGCCAGCAGCCAAGAAGGTGGTACTAGCGGCTACGAGCAGTACTTC. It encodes CASSQEGGTSGYEQYF.

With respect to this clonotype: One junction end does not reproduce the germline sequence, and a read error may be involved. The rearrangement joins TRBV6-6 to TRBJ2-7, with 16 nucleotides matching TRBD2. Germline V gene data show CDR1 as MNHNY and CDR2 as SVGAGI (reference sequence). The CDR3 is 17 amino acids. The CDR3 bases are TGTGCCAGTAGTTCATCGGGACTAGCGGGAGGGCCGGGCGAGCAGTACTTC. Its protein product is CASSSSGLAGGPGEQYF.

The CDR3 sequence is CAISPTAQTQGPNYGYTF. The DNA for the CDR3 is TGTGCCATCAGTCCGACGGCCCAGACACAGGGACCTAACTATGGCTACACCTTC. The chain joins TRBV10-3 to TRBJ1-2; D is perhaps TRBD1 (6 bases). Germline values: CDR1 ENHRY, CDR2 SYGVKD. Trimming removed 5 bases from V and 0 bases from J, with 22 bases in between. The CDR3 is 18 residues long.

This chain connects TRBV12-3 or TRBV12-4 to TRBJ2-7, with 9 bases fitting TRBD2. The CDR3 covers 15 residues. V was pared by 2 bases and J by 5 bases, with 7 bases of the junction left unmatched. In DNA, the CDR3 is TGTGCCAGCAGTTTATCGCGGGGGGGCGGCGACGAGCAGTACTTC. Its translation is CASSLSRGGGDEQYF.

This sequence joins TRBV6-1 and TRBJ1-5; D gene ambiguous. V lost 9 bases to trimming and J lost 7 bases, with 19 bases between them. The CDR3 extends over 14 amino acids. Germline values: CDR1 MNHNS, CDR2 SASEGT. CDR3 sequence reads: CASVPPGLVQPQHF. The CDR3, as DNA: TGTGCCAGTGTACCACCGGGCCTTGTACAGCCCCAGCATTTT.

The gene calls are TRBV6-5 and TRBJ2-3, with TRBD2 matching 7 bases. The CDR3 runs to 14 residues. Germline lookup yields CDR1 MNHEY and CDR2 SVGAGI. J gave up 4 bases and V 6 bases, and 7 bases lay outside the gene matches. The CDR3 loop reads CASRAERGADTQYF. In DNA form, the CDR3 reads TGTGCCAGCAGGGCGGAACGGGGGGCAGATACGCAGTATTTT.

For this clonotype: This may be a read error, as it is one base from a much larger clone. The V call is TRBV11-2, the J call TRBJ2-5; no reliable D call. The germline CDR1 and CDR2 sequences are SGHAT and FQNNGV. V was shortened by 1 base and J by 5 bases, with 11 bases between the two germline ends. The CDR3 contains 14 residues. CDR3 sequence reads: CASSLAMGAETQYF. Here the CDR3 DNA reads TGTGCCAGCAGCTTAGCGATGGGCGCCGAGACCCAGTACTTC.

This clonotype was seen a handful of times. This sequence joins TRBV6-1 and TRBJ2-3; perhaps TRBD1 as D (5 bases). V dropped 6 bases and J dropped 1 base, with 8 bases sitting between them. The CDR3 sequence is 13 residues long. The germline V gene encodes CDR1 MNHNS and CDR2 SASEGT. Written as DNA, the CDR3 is TGTGCCAGCAGAAAACAGGGCACAGATACGCAGTATTTT. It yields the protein CASRKQGTDTQYF.

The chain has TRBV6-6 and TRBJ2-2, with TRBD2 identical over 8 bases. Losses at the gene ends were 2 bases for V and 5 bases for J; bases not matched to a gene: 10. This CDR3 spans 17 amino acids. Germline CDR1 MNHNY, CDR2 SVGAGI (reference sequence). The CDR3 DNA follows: TGTGCCAGCAGTTACAGCGCCGGGAGGGCGACTACCGGGGAGCTGTTTTTT. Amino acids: CASSYSAGRATTGELFF.

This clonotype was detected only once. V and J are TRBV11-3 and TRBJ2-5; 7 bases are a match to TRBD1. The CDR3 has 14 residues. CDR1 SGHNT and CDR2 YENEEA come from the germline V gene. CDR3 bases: TGTACAAGCAGCCCCGGGACAGCTCATGGTACCCAGTACTTC. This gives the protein CTSSPGTAHGTQYF.

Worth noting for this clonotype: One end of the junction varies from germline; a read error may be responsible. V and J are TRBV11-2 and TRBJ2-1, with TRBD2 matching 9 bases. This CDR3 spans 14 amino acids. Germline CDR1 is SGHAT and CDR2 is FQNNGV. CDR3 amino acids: CVSSLAGGREEQLF. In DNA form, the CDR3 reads TGTGTCAGCAGCTTAGCTGGCGGGAGGGAAGAGCAGCTCTTC.